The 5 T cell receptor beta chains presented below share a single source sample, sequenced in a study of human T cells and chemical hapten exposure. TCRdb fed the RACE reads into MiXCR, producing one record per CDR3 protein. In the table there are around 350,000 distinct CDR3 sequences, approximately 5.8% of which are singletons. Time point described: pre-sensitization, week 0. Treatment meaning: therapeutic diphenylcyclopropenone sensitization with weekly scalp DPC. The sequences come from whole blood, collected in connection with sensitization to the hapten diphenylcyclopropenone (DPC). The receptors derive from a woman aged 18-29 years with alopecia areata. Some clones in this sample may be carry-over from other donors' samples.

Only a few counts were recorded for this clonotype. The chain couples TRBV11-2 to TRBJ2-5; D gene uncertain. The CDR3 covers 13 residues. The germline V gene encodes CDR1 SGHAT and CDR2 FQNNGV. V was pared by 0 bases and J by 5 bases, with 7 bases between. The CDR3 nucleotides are TGTGCCAGCAGCTTAGAAGCGAGCGAGACCCAGTACTTC. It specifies CASSLEASETQYF.

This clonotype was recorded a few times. DNA of the CDR3: TGCAGCGTACCAAAGGGGACAGGCTATGGCTACACCTTC. This gives the protein CSVPKGTGYGYTF. This chain joins TRBV29-1 and TRBJ1-2; 8 bases are shared with TRBD1. This CDR3 has 13 amino acids. With 6 bases clipped from V and 4 bases from J, the junction kept 7 bases outside the gene matches. Germline CDR1 SQVTM, CDR2 ANQGSEA.

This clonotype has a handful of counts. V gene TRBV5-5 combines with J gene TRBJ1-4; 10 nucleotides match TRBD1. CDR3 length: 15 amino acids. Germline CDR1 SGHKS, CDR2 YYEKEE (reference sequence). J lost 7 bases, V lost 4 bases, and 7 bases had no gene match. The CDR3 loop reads CASSQLTGGGEKLFF. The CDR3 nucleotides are TGTGCCAGCAGCCAGCTGACAGGGGGCGGTGAAAAACTGTTTTTT.

CDR3 residues: CASSTINQPQHF. CDR3 nucleotides: TGTGCCAGCAGTACAATCAATCAGCCCCAGCATTTT. The chain carries TRBV27 and TRBJ1-5, with unresolved D. There are 12 residues in the CDR3. V was shortened by 5 bases and J by 3 bases, with 5 bases between the two germline ends. In germline, CDR1 is MNHEY, CDR2 SMNVEV (reference sequence).

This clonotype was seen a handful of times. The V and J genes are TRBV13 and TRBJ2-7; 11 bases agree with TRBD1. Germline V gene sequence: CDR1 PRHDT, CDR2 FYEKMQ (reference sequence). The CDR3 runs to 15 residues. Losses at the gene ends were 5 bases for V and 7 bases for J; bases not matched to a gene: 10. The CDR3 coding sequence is TGTGCCAGCAGCCCCGCCGGGACAGGGGGTAGTGAGCAGTACTTC. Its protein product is CASSPAGTGGSEQYF.